This record covers a single T cell receptor beta chain. Its binding antigen is unknown. The input lacks base qualities; no much larger clone sits a single base away. This sample stems from a study of cytomegalovirus exposure and HLA in healthy donors (TCRdb year 2017). Notes on the research overall: According to an earlier analysis of a few hundred of the donors, 150 million to 200 million T cells yielded 95 million to 140 million unique TCR beta sequences and more than 250 Gb of sequence data. A later analysis re-analyzed previously published TCR beta repertoires from 550 to 700 donors and added high-resolution HLA genotyping to study TCR occurrence patterns. An earlier analysis of more than 450 of the donors used high-throughput TCR beta sequencing to judge whether each TCR beta V gene segment behaved as functional or pseudogenic. The later analysis used no new phenotypic data to find candidate immune exposures, relying instead on TCR beta sequences and their occurrence across donors. Donor age, sex, ethnicity and CMV serostatus were compiled alongside the repertoire data. The study aimed to test whether cataloging public T cell receptors could reveal signatures of past pathogen exposure. Of the roughly 400 genotyped donors, 81% fell in the genetic ancestry cluster associated with self-reported Caucasian donors. Every repertoire in the discovery cohort had been generated on one and the same sequencing platform. The T cell repertoires of some 670 subjects were profiled by immunosequencing and related to cytomegalovirus serostatus. Across 300 to 400 genotyped donors of the cohort, an average of roughly 230,000 unique TCR beta nucleotide sequences per donor were sequenced, and approximately 17% of those sequences were non-productive. To predict cytomegalovirus infection status, the study brought together high-throughput TCR immunosequencing, statistical association of individual TCRs with disease status, and machine learning. A later genetic analysis used genome-wide SNP genotypes for about three fifths of the 666 donors, treating that subset as a discovery cohort. An early release covering roughly 600 HLA-typed donors comprised 250 to 350 gigabases of sequencing data and about 90 million unique TCR sequences. The number of donors typed differed by locus, with about 629-630 for A, B, C, DRB1 and DQB1, 522 for DQA1, 600 to 610 for DPA1, and approximately 470 for DPB1. Four to six DR-DQ haplotypes were handled as single units for association and clustering, since linkage in the cohort was strong. A separate validation cohort of roughly 130 different subjects was used in addition to the roughly 620-subject first cohort. HLA typing included class I and class II loci at four-digit resolution.

Library construction relied on the immunoSEQ multiplex PCR assay. A mixture of 60 forward primers for TCR Vbeta segments and 13 reverse primers for TCR Jbeta segments was used in the multiplex PCR. The CDR3 region of rearranged TCR beta genes was amplified from genomic DNA with a multiplex PCR assay. On the Illumina HiSeq System, the amplified TCR beta libraries were sequenced as 87-base-pair reads. The authors' pipeline ran thus. A later analysis tallied roughly 80 million unique TCR beta chains across the 600 to 700 repertoires, and approximately 12 million of those chains were shared by two or more donors. A nearest-neighbor algorithm error-corrected the raw reads and collapsed the reads into unique sequences, merging closely related sequences to remove PCR and sequencing errors. To assign V, D and J gene segments, CDR3 sequences were aligned to IMGT reference sequences. For a sequence to be retained, a match of at least six nucleotides to both a V gene segment and a J gene segment was required. Rearrangements were classified as productive when the CDR3 lacked stop codons and remained in frame with V and J, and all other rearrangements were classified as non-productive. CDR3 was defined according to IMGT convention as the region running from the second conserved V-encoded cysteine to the conserved J-encoded phenylalanine. In an earlier analysis of around 600 of the donors, sequences lacking an unambiguous match to a single V gene segment were excluded. An earlier analysis of fewer than 750 of the donors classified V segments as functional when productive rearrangements were above 56.7% and as segregating when the standard deviation between donors was above 5%. To diagnose cytomegalovirus status from the catalog of TCR beta chain sequences, a statistical classification framework was built. V and J gene assignment, in a later analysis, came from comparing TCR nucleotide sequences with IMGT/GENE-DB human TR gene sequences. The TCRdist pipeline was used in a later analysis to assign CDR3 sequences and most-parsimonious VDJ recombination scenarios. In a later analysis, every TCR beta chain was defined by the combination of its CDR3 amino acid sequence and its V-gene family, and reads without a unique V-gene family were dropped. In a later analysis, fewer than 600 highly shared, low-generation-probability nucleotide sequences were removed to address suspected cross-contamination and a sequencing artifact. In a later analysis, a clonal expansion index for each public chain was calculated from normalized within-repertoire ranks of inferred template counts. A later analysis computed generation probabilities with a VDJ recombination model fitted to out-of-frame rearrangements, and checked the results against IGoR. Hypergeometric tests were used in a later analysis to score TCR-TCR, TCR-HLA and TCR-CMV co-occurrence, with a repertoire-size bias correction applied to the TCR pairs. A later analysis estimated false discovery rates by permuting HLA or CMV assignments 20 times. In a later analysis, co-occurring TCRs were grouped with DBSCAN, and TCRdist sequence similarity was added when clustering was performed within HLA-allele-positive subsets. Repertoires with fewer than 30,000 or more than 120,000 public chains, plus five repertoires with anomalous nucleotide sharing, were excluded from co-occurrence clustering. TCRdb took this table from immuneACCESS and kept in-frame rearrangements with V and J called. Such tables lack part of the clones; where checked against another copy, unresolved V genes explain under half of the gap, and the rest is unexplained. That table gives V, J and clone size, and the DNA gave D and trimming. The sample profile shows 75,000 to 80,000 clones; over 60% of them were found once. Around 10% of the sample belongs to the ten largest clones.

The cohort was made up of 666 healthy bone marrow donors. At the time of sampling, all cohort members were nominally healthy, though unrecorded immune exposures were likely present. The donor was CMV seropositive and was included in the group of approximately 300 seropositive cohort members. A peripheral blood sample was provided by each donor, and peripheral blood mononuclear cells were used for TCR beta sequencing. The Qiagen DNeasy Blood Extraction Kit was used to extract genomic DNA from the blood cell samples. Overall study outcomes, separate from this receptor: According to a later analysis, TCR association rates differed among HLA loci, with DRB1 alleles showing the most associated TCRs and HLA-C alleles showing the fewest. A later analysis reported that several top co-occurrence clusters appeared linked to parvovirus B19, influenza, CMV and Epstein-Barr virus. In a later analysis, HLA-associated TCR beta chains showed more clonal expansion and lower generation probabilities than non-associated chains that were equally common. This cohort had only TCR beta chains sequenced, and the lack of alpha or paired-chain data limited which features could be detected. Assigning TCR associations to individual alleles was difficult when HLA alleles, especially DR and DQ, strongly co-occurred. Roughly uniform sequencing depth across donors was assumed in presence/absence analyses, although this assumption may not hold. Most CMV-associated TCR beta chains appeared to be HLA-restricted in a later analysis, and the HLA associations seemed to be driven largely by CMV exposure. CMV serostatus was the only immune exposure information available for the cohort. The earlier analysis of 587 of the donors excluded some 16 rarely observed V segments, including chromosome 9 orphons, because counts were too low. A later genetic analysis reported fewer N-insertions in productive TCRs among donors in an Asian-associated ancestry cluster than the roughly 670-donor mean. The study gave a list of some 150 TCR beta chains associated with cytomegalovirus. Linkage disequilibrium might explain the correlated functional status among segregating V segments, but an unknown experimental factor could not be ruled out. A cluster of highly shared sequence variants was judged likely to be a technical artifact of the sequencing pipeline. A further reported finding was that TCR beta sequences accurately predicted the HLA-A and HLA-B alleles for most subjects in the first cohort. Broadly in line with IMGT annotations, most TCR beta V segments showed up in productive rearrangements about 87% or about 30% of the time in an earlier analysis of 587 of the donors. Because the 87-base-pair reads could not distinguish some IMGT-functional V segments, including TRBV6-2 and TRBV6-3, those segments were excluded. V-gene and J-gene trimming of TCR beta chains was associated with a missense DCLRE1C variant in a later genetic analysis, and the association was replicated in an independent cohort. In vitro tests confirmed that a few of the cytomegalovirus-associated TCR beta chains recognize cytomegalovirus antigens. Across donors, most TCR sequences were observed very rarely, whereas some public TCRs were present in many individuals. In a later analysis, 16,951 TCR beta sequences were associated with specific HLA alleles at a false discovery rate of 0.05. The classifier was reported to diagnose cytomegalovirus status with high specificity and sensitivity in both the original cohort and the validation cohort. The authors suggested that the approach could potentially be extended to other disease states and immunological phenotypes. HLA typing was unavailable for some donors at each locus, so association tests used only the typed subset.

Trimming at the junction amounts to 2 bases on V and 0 bases on J, and the germline ends lie 8 bases apart. The cysteine opens and the phenylalanine closes a CDR3 of 14 amino acids. The CDR3 DNA has 42 bases and is translated from base 1. The germline V gene provides CDR1 MNHNS and CDR2 SASEGT. The clonotype originates from a male donor in good health and CMV-seropositive. The rearranged chain carries TRBV6-1 and TRBJ2-7; D gene: possibly TRBD2, on 6 matching bases. Sequencing was performed on PBMCs. The CDR3 sequence is CASSERDSSYEQYF. The DNA is TGTGCCAGCAGTGAACGGGACTCCTCCTACGAGCAGTACTTC.